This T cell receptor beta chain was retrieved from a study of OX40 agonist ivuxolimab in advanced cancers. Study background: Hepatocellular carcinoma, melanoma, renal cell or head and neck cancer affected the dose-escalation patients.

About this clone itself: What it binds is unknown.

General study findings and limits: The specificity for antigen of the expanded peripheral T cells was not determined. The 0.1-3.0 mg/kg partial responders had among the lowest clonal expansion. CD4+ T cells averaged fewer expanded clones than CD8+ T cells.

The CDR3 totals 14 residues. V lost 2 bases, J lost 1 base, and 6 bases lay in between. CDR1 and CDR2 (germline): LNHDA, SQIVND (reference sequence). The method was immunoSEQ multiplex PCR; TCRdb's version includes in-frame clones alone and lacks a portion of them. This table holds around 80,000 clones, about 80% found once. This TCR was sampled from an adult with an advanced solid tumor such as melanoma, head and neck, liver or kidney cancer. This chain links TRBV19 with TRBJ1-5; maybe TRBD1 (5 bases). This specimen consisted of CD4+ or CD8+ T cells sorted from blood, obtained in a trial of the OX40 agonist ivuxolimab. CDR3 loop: CASSIRDSNQPQHF. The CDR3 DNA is TGTGCCAGTAGTATAAGGGACAGCAATCAGCCCCAGCATTTT.